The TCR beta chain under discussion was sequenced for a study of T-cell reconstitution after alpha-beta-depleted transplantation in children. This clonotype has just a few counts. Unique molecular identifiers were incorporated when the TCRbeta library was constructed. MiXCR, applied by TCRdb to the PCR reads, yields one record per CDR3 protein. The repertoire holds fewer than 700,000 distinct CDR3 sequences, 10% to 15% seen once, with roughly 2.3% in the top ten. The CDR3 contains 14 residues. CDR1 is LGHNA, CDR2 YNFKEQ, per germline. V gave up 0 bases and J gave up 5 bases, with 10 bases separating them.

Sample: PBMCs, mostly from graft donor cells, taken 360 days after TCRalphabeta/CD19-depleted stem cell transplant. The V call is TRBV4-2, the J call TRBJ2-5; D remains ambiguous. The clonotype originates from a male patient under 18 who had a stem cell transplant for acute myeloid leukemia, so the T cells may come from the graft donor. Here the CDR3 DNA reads TGTGCCAGCAGCCAAGACGCCACGAGGGAGACCCAGTACTTC. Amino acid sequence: CASSQDATRETQYF.